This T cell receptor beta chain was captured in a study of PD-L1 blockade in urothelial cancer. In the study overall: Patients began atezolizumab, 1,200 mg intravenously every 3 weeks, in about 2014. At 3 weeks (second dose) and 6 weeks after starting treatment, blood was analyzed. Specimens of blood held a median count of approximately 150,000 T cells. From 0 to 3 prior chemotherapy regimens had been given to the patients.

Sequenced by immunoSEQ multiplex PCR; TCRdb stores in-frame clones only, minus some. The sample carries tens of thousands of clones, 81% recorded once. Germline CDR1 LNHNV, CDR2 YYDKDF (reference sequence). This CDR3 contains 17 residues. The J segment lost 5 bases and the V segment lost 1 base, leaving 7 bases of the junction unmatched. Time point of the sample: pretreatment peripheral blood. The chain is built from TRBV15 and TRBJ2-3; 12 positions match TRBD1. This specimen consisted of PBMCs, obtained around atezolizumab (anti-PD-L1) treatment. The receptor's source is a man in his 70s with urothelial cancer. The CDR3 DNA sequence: TGTGCCACCAGCAGAGTCGTGGGACAGGGGGCCGGAGATACGCAGTATTTT. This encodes CATSRVVGQGAGDTQYF.